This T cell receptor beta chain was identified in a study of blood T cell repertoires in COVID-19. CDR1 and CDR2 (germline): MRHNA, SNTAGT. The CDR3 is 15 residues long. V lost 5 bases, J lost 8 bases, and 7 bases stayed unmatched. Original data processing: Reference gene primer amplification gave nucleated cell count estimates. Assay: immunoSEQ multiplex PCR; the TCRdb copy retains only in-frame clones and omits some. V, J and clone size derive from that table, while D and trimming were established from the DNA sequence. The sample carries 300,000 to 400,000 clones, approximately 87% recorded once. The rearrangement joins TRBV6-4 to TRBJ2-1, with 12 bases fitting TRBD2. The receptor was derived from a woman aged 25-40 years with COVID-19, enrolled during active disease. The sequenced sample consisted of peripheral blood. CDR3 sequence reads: CASSFGLAGLDEQFF. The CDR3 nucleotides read TGTGCCAGCAGTTTCGGACTAGCGGGACTCGATGAGCAGTTCTTC.